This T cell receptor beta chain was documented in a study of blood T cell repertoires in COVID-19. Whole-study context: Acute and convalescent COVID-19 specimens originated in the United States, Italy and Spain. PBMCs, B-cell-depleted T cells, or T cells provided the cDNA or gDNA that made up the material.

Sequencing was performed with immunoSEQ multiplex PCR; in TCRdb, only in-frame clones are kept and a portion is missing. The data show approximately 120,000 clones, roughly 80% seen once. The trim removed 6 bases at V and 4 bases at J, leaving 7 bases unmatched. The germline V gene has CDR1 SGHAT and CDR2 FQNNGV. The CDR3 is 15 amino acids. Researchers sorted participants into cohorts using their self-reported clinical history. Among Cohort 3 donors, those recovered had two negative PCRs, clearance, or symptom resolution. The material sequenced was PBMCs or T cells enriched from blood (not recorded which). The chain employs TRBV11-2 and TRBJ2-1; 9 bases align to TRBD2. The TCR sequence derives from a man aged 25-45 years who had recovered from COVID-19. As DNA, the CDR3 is TGTGCCAGCAGGCAGGCTCTAGCGGGGTACAATGAGCAGTTCTTC. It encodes CASRQALAGYNEQFF.